This TCR beta chain was sequenced for a study of T cell responses to AZD1222 COVID-19 vaccine. Clones were sequenced by immunoSEQ multiplex PCR, and TCRdb holds only the in-frame ones, with some missing. The table has approximately 90,000 clones, about 92% seen once; the top ten hold about 3%. The CDR3 has 16 amino acids. Germline-derived CDR1 and CDR2 are MNHEY and SMNVEV (reference sequence). V shed 5 bases and J 4 bases; nucleotides not matched to a gene: 10. This sequence joins TRBV27 and TRBJ2-2, with 7 bases that match TRBD2. The clonotype was recovered from an adult in good health. This specimen was peripheral blood, taken on day 0 of AZD1222 vaccination. CDR3 coding DNA: TGTGCCAGCAGTCCCAGCGGGACCCCGGGCACCGGGGAGCTGTTTTTT. Translating gives CASSPSGTPGTGELFF.